One sample yielded the 23 T cell receptor beta chains listed below, sequenced in a study of shared clonotypes between healthy human individuals. Repertoires were generated with immunoSEQ multiplex PCR, while TCRdb's copy carries only in-frame clones and drops some. Of some 500,000 clones listed, around 96% are singletons. The sequenced sample consisted of naive CD4+ T cells sorted from blood. As to subset: CD45RA+ positively selected. All receptors come from a woman in her thirties in good health.

The chain carries TRBV5-1 and TRBJ1-1; 7 positions agree with TRBD1. V lost 0 bases to trimming and J lost 2 bases; unmatched junction nucleotides: 4. Germline assignment: CDR1 SGHRS and CDR2 YFSETQ. This CDR3 contains 15 residues. Here the CDR3 DNA reads TGCGCCAGCAGCTTGGCGGCAGGGGGAAACACTGAAGCTTTCTTT. Amino acids: CASSLAAGGNTEAFF.

As concerns this clone: Additional DNA sequences in this sample encode the identical CDR3. The chain links TRBV28 to TRBJ2-7; possible D gene TRBD1, 5 bases. Germline CDR1 reads MDHEN; CDR2 reads SYDVKM. The CDR3 spans 12 residues. The ends were cut back, 5 bases at V and 3 bases at J, with 8 bases in the middle. The CDR3 spells CASSLQGYEQYF. The CDR3 bases are TGTGCCAGCAGTCTCCAGGGCTACGAGCAGTACTTC.

The rearrangement joins TRBV5-1 to TRBJ2-1; D is ambiguous. CDR1 SGHRS and CDR2 YFSETQ come from the germline V gene. Trimming removed 4 bases at V and 15 bases at J, with 17 bases between. This CDR3 has 12 amino acids. The CDR3 loop reads CASSAGEQPAFF. The DNA for the CDR3 is TGCGCCAGCAGCGCCGGAGAACAGCCGGCGTTCTTC.

With respect to this clone: One junction end does not reproduce the germline sequence, and a read error may be involved. CDR3 in amino acids: CASSLAGATGGDNEQFF. The CDR3 region has the DNA TGTGCCAGCAGCCTAGCGGGGGCTACTGGGGGTGACAATGAGCAGTTCTTC. The genes are TRBV7-2 and TRBJ2-1, with 10 bases lining up with TRBD2. Germline V gene lookup returns CDR1 SGHTA and CDR2 FQGNSA. This CDR3 comprises 17 residues.

The rearrangement joins TRBV11-2 to TRBJ2-1, with D perhaps matching TRBD2 (6 bases). V lost 5 bases and J lost 3, with 14 bases in between. This CDR3 comprises 15 residues. The germline V gene encodes CDR1 SGHAT and CDR2 FQNNGV. This chain's CDR3 is CASSRSVGGYNEQFF. The CDR3 coding sequence is TGTGCCAGCAGCCGAAGTGTGGGGGGCTACAATGAGCAGTTCTTC. Filled out from reference TRBV11-2 and TRBJ2-1, the complete variable domain reads EAGVAQSPRYKIIEKRQSVAFWCNPISGHATLYWYQQILGQGPKLLIQFQNNGVVDDSQLPKDRFSAERLKGVDSTLKIQPAKLEDSAVYLCASSRSVGGYNEQFFGPGTRLTVL.

The chain recombines TRBV27 with TRBJ1-4; possible D gene TRBD1, 6 bases. The V end lost 6 bases, the J end lost 8 bases, and 25 bases lay between the germline ends. CDR1 is MNHEY and CDR2 is SMNVEV in the germline V gene (reference sequence). The CDR3 is 17 amino acids. The CDR3 region is CASRSRWGAKKEEKLFF. In nucleotides, the CDR3 is TGTGCCAGCAGATCCCGCTGGGGGGCCAAGAAAGAGGAAAAACTGTTTTTT.

This clone is a singleton in its sample. The chain couples TRBV7-2 to TRBJ1-2, with D possibly matching TRBD1 (6 bases). V was trimmed by 5 bases and J by 6 bases, leaving 19 bases between them. The germline V gene has CDR1 SGHTA and CDR2 FQGNSA. CDR3 length: 15 amino acids. The chain's CDR3 is CASSTGPGQGNGYTF. CDR3 nucleotide sequence: TGTGCCAGCAGCACCGGCCCGGGCCAGGGGAATGGCTACACCTTC.

This chain uses TRBV28 with TRBJ1-2; weak D call: TRBD1 (5 bases). The CDR3 spans 13 residues. Trimming removed 6 bases from V and 4 bases from J, with 12 bases in between. Germline CDR1 is MDHEN and CDR2 is SYDVKM. The DNA for the CDR3 is TGTGCCAGCAGCCCTCAGGGTTTCTATGGCTACACCTTC. It yields the protein CASSPQGFYGYTF.

This chain uses TRBV6-1 with TRBJ1-6, with TRBD1 matching 8 bases. The CDR3 consists of 17 residues. The germline gives CDR1 MNHNS, CDR2 SASEGT. Germline trimming cut 4 bases from V and 0 bases from J; bases unmatched to any gene: 5. This CDR3 reads CASSGGTGDSYNSPLHF. The DNA for the CDR3 is TGTGCCAGCAGTGGCGGGACAGGAGACTCCTATAATTCACCCCTCCACTTT.

This sequence joins TRBV6-6 and TRBJ2-7; D possibly corresponds to TRBD1 (6 bases). The CDR3 is made up of 15 amino acids. Germline V gene lookup returns CDR1 MNHNY and CDR2 SVGAGI (reference sequence). Between the trimmed V and J ends, which lost 7 bases and 0 bases, there was a span of 16 bases. The CDR3 nucleotides read TGTGCCAGCACCCCGGGGACAAGACGCTCCTACGAGCAGTACTTC. Amino acid sequence: CASTPGTRRSYEQYF.

The J gene is TRBJ1-2, the V gene TRBV10-3, with 7 positions matching TRBD1. The CDR3 covers 15 residues. Germline CDR1 ENHRY, CDR2 SYGVKD. The ends lost 6 bases at V and 3 bases at J; junction bases unmatched: 10. Written as DNA, the CDR3 is TGTGCCATCAGGGGACAGTCCCCTTACGACTATGGCTACACCTTC. Protein sequence: CAIRGQSPYDYGYTF.

This chain links TRBV27 with TRBJ1-5; D gene unclear. This CDR3 comprises 15 residues. CDR1 and CDR2 (germline): MNHEY, SMNVEV (reference sequence). V was cut by 3 bases and J by 0 bases, with 9 bases left in between. DNA of the CDR3: TGTGCCAGCAGTTTGACGGCGTATAGCAATCAGCCCCAGCATTTT. Its protein is CASSLTAYSNQPQHF.

The V and J genes are TRBV28 and TRBJ1-1; D not resolved. CDR1 is MDHEN and CDR2 is SYDVKM in the germline V gene. This CDR3 region has 14 residues. V was clipped by 4 bases and J by 2 bases, with 11 bases between them. CDR3 DNA: TGTGCCAGCAGTTCATCGGGGTTTAACACTGAAGCTTTCTTT. It specifies CASSSSGFNTEAFF.

Points on this clone: This specimen includes other DNA sequences encoding the same CDR3. This rearrangement joins TRBV5-1 to TRBJ2-7, with no clear D. V was shortened by 1 base and J by 0 bases, with 2 bases between the two germline ends. This CDR3 has 12 residues. CDR1 and CDR2 from the germline V gene are SGHRS and YFSETQ. In nucleotides, the CDR3 is TGCGCCAGCAGCTTGAACTCCTACGAGCAGTACTTC. It specifies CASSLNSYEQYF.

The J gene is TRBJ1-1, the V gene TRBV27; TRBD1 is a possible D gene (6 bases). This CDR3 is 15 amino acids long. The germline gives CDR1 MNHEY, CDR2 SMNVEV (reference sequence). Trimming left V 2 bases short and J 0 bases short, with 10 bases between. CDR3 loop: CASSLRGTVNTEAFF. The CDR3 nucleotides are TGTGCCAGCAGTTTAAGGGGGACGGTGAACACTGAAGCTTTCTTT.

The J gene is TRBJ2-7, the V gene TRBV2; 7 bases line up with TRBD2. Trimming took 6 bases from V and 3 from J; bases not matched to a gene: 5. This CDR3 has 13 residues. The germline gives CDR1 SNHLY, CDR2 FYNNEI. CDR3 in amino acids: CASSEREGYEQYF. In nucleotides, the CDR3 is TGTGCCAGCAGCGAGCGGGAAGGCTACGAGCAGTACTTC.

The V call is TRBV28, the J call TRBJ2-7; TRBD1 matches 8 bases. Trimming at V came to 6 bases and at J to 2 bases, leaving 12 bases not matched to a gene. Germline lookup yields CDR1 MDHEN and CDR2 SYDVKM. The CDR3 has 16 amino acids. The CDR3 loop is CASRRGGTGLTYEQYF. In DNA form, the CDR3 reads TGTGCCAGCAGACGAGGAGGGACAGGTCTCACCTACGAGCAGTACTTC.

The chain links TRBV5-1 to TRBJ1-2, with 10 bases lining up with TRBD1. CDR3 size: 15 residues. CDR1 and CDR2 from the germline V gene are SGHRS and YFSETQ. V lost 4 bases to trimming and J lost 2 bases; unmatched junction nucleotides: 5. CDR3 in DNA: TGCGCCAGCAGCCTGGGACAGGGGCGCAACTATGGCTACACCTTC. It is translated as CASSLGQGRNYGYTF.

The rearrangement uses TRBV5-4 and TRBJ1-4; D is undetermined. Trimming took off 4 bases at V and 3 bases at J, with 13 bases between the two ends. CDR1 is SGHNT, CDR2 YYREEE, per germline (reference sequence). The length of the CDR3 is 15 residues. CDR3 protein: CASSAPRGSNEKLFF. The CDR3 coding sequence is TGTGCCAGCAGCGCACCGCGTGGATCTAATGAAAAACTGTTTTTT.

The V gene is TRBV11-1, the J gene TRBJ1-1; unclear D gene. Germline CDR1 SGHAT, CDR2 FQDESV (reference sequence). This CDR3 contains 14 residues. The germline V and J ends were trimmed by 6 bases and 3 bases, with 14 bases remaining between them. This CDR3 is CASRSRERDTEAFF. The CDR3 DNA reads TGTGCCAGCAGATCCCGTGAACGGGACACTGAAGCTTTCTTT. Filled out from reference TRBV11-1 and TRBJ1-1, the complete variable domain reads EAEVAQSPRYKITEKSQAVAFWCDPISGHATLYWYRQILGQGPELLVQFQDESVVDDSQLPKDRFSAERLKGVDSTLKIQPAELGDSAMYLCASRSRERDTEAFFGQGTRLTVV.

This clone was detected once. The rearrangement joins TRBV29-1 to TRBJ2-7, with D possibly being TRBD1 (6 bases). This CDR3 comprises 12 residues. The germline V gene has CDR1 SQVTM and CDR2 ANQGSEA. The V and J ends lost 5 bases and 0 bases respectively, with 8 bases between them. The CDR3 DNA is TGCAGCGTTATGGACAGCTCCTACGAGCAGTACTTC. It yields the protein CSVMDSSYEQYF.

The chain joins TRBV21-1 to TRBJ1-2. TRBV21-1 is described as a pseudogene. This CDR3 is built from 16 residues. The CDR3 DNA reads TGTGCCAGCGGCCCTTTTCATGGGACGGTGAACTATGGCTACACCTTC. Translating it yields CASGPFHGTVNYGYTF.

This clone came up once. The chain couples TRBV9 to TRBJ2-3; D ambiguous. This CDR3 is built from 13 residues. Trimming shortened V by 3 bases and J by 5 bases, and 10 bases separated the two germline ends. Germline loops: CDR1 SGDLS, CDR2 YYNGEE. In DNA form, the CDR3 reads TGTGCCAGCAGCGCCAGAGGCGGAGATACGCAGTATTTT. This gives the protein CASSARGGDTQYF.